This note documents a single TCR beta chain sequence. Antigen specificity is unknown. The data belong to a study of cytomegalovirus exposure and HLA in healthy donors. Regarding the study as a whole: Overall, approximately 150 TCR beta chains were annotated as cytomegalovirus-associated. In a later analysis, HLA-associated TCR beta chains were more clonally expanded than equally common others. The Asian-associated ancestry cluster reportedly had fewer N-insertions than the 666-donor mean in a later analysis.

Per the germline V gene, CDR1 is KGHSH and CDR2 is LQKENI. V lost 4 bases and J 0 bases, leaving 12 bases between the germline ends. The CDR3 contains 16 residues. The PCR ran on 60 Vbeta and 13 Jbeta primers. Libraries were prepared by immunoSEQ multiplex PCR; TCRdb keeps only in-frame clonotypes and omits some of them. Seen in this sample are under 65,000 clones; the ten most common clones hold about 4%. V is TRBV18 and J is TRBJ2-2, with D possibly matching TRBD2 (6 bases). Sequencing was carried out using PBMCs. The source of this sequence is a woman younger than 30 in good health and CMV-seronegative. The CDR3 protein is CASSRPGTANTGELFF. DNA of the CDR3: TGTGCCAGCTCACGACCCGGGACTGCGAACACCGGGGAGCTGTTTTTT.